Listed below are T cell receptor beta chains from one sample, sequenced in a study of OX40 agonist ivuxolimab in advanced cancers. Data came from immunoSEQ multiplex PCR; TCRdb stores just in-frame clones and leaves some out. The sample includes 100,000 or so clones, roughly 91% seen only once; the top ten take over 0.65%. This material consisted of CD4+ or CD8+ T cells sorted from blood, taken in a trial of the OX40 agonist ivuxolimab. The receptors derive from an adult with an advanced solid tumor such as melanoma, head and neck, liver or kidney cancer. Each CDR3 is given with its conserved first and last residue. Clone size is stated in some rows and not others, as once, few, many or a class when expanded.

v_call: TRBV6-1; clone_size: .; cdr3_aa: CASSQGAGTDTQYF
v_call: TRBV28; clone_size: .; cdr3_aa: CASSLFVGGPQHF
v_call: TRBV27; clone_size: once; cdr3_aa: CASSLQIGSSYEQYF
v_call: TRBV11-2; clone_size: .; cdr3_aa: CASSLSDEQFF
v_call: TRBV18; clone_size: .; cdr3_aa: CASSALLASSTDTQYF
v_call: TRBV19; clone_size: .; cdr3_aa: CASSIPQGTQPQHF
v_call: TRBV10-3; clone_size: once; cdr3_aa: CATTRGPGGGYTF
v_call: TRBV11-2; clone_size: few; cdr3_aa: CASSTRLTAASSYTF
v_call: TRBV5-1; clone_size: .; cdr3_aa: CASSTARDGYTF
v_call: TRBV27; clone_size: .; cdr3_aa: CASSLSGDISYNEQFF
v_call: TRBV2; clone_size: .; cdr3_aa: CASTDPWTGGLRRQYF
v_call: TRBV9; clone_size: .; cdr3_aa: CASSVWLSGANVLTF
v_call: TRBV19; clone_size: .; cdr3_aa: CASSIDRRSSYNEQFF
v_call: TRBV2; clone_size: .; cdr3_aa: CASKTQASPGELFF
v_call: TRBV2; clone_size: .; cdr3_aa: CASSEGGNQPQHF
v_call: TRBV7-6; clone_size: .; cdr3_aa: CASSFGGTTDTQYF
v_call: TRBV30; clone_size: few; cdr3_aa: CAWEQGANSPLHF
v_call: TRBV5-1; clone_size: .; cdr3_aa: CASSPGTGEAGELFF
v_call: TRBV10-3; clone_size: .; cdr3_aa: CASGAGGEQFF
v_call: TRBV30; clone_size: .; cdr3_aa: CAWSEPANEKLFF
v_call: TRBV7-2; clone_size: .; cdr3_aa: CASSLAGGSTDTQYF
v_call: TRBV7-2; clone_size: .; cdr3_aa: CASSRGPVTEAFF
v_call: TRBV28; clone_size: .; cdr3_aa: CASSLTGGGRFGTEAFF
v_call: TRBV2; clone_size: .; cdr3_aa: CASSASSYEQYF
v_call: TRBV7-2; clone_size: .; cdr3_aa: CASSFGQALSSGNTIYF
v_call: TRBV7-9; clone_size: .; cdr3_aa: CASSPAVASGYQETQYF
v_call: TRBV7-2; clone_size: .; cdr3_aa: CASSLEGRGVTEAFF
v_call: TRBV10-3; clone_size: .; cdr3_aa: CAIKDDRNRNQPQHF
v_call: TRBV28; clone_size: .; cdr3_aa: CASSLGLSGNTIYF
v_call: TRBV5-1; clone_size: once; cdr3_aa: CASSLAQDRTLTQYF
v_call: TRBV18; clone_size: once; cdr3_aa: CASSLSESSGYTF
v_call: TRBV5-1; clone_size: once; cdr3_aa: CASAWRQFAETQYF
v_call: TRBV15; clone_size: .; cdr3_aa: CATSRDLNEKLFF